This TCR beta chain was recovered during a study of blood T cells in healthy people across ages. Primers used in a second PCR of roughly 6 to 12 cycles were a sample-barcoded 5' primer and a J-beta primer mix. TCRdb fed the 5' RACE reads into MiXCR, producing one record per CDR3 protein. The sample holds 600,000 to 850,000 distinct CDR3 sequences, roughly 43% seen once. V was trimmed by 0 bases and J by 6 bases, leaving 12 bases between them. CDR3 length equals 14 residues. Germline V lookup: CDR1 DFQATT, CDR2 SNEGSKA (reference sequence). The sequence was obtained from a woman in her sixties in good health. The sample comprised blood. This chain connects TRBV20-1 to TRBJ2-1, with D tentatively TRBD2 (6 bases). The CDR3 loop reads CSARDRLGRNEQFF. CDR3 nucleotide sequence: TGCAGTGCTAGAGACCGACTAGGTCGCAATGAGCAGTTCTTC.